These 26 T cell receptor beta chains originate from one sample sequenced in a study of beta chain features in type 1 diabetes (dated by TCRdb to 2016 to 2018). The library was prepared using the immunoSEQ multiplex PCR assay. All of the isolated RNA was reverse transcribed with the High Capacity cDNA Reverse Transcription Kit, so expressed TCRB transcripts were sequenced. As stored in TCRdb, this immuneACCESS dataset retains in-frame rearrangements with V and J assigned. A fraction of the clones does not appear; measured against another copy, unresolved V genes explain less than half of the discrepancy, and the remainder lacks a known reason. The sample table records hundreds of thousands of clones; roughly a sixth of these occur just once. 0.023% of the sample belongs to the ten largest clones. Sequencing was performed on naive CD4+ T cells from blood. The cell subset or site label of this sample denotes: true naive CD4+ T cells. Receptors were obtained from a young woman in good health.

This clone has just a few counts. The rearrangement links TRBV6-5 to TRBJ2-1, with D possibly matching TRBD1 (7 bases). The CDR3 loop spans 15 amino acids. V dropped 2 bases and J dropped 2 bases, with 10 bases sitting between them. The germline V gene encodes CDR1 MNHEY and CDR2 SVGAGI. The CDR3 DNA is TGTGCCAGCAGTTACCAGGGGGGCCCCTACAATGAGCAGTTCTTC. Translating it yields CASSYQGGPYNEQFF.

The chain has TRBV10-3 and TRBJ1-2; D not certain. This CDR3 has 17 amino acids. The germline V gene has CDR1 ENHRY and CDR2 SYGVKD. V was shortened by 1 base and J by 4 bases, with 19 bases between the two germline ends. This CDR3 is CAISELAGSRLSYGYTF. The CDR3 bases are TGTGCCATCAGTGAGTTGGCAGGATCCAGGTTAAGCTATGGCTACACCTTC.

In this sample, this clone turned up a few times. The V call is TRBV5-1, the J call TRBJ2-1; D ambiguous. The CDR3 sequence is 16 residues long. Germline V lookup: CDR1 SGHRS, CDR2 YFSETQ. V was cut by 1 base and J by 4 bases, with 15 bases left in between. The CDR3 region is CASSLPEASGYNEQFF. In DNA, the CDR3 is TGCGCCAGCAGCTTGCCTGAGGCCTCCGGGTACAATGAGCAGTTCTTC.

Only a few counts were recorded for this clone. The gene calls are TRBV6-5 and TRBJ1-1; no definite D call. The germline V gene has CDR1 MNHEY and CDR2 SVGAGI. V was cut by 6 bases and J by 0 bases, with 11 bases left in between. The CDR3 totals 14 residues. The DNA of the CDR3 is TGTGCCAGCAGGAATATCGGGGTGAACACTGAAGCTTTCTTT. Translation: CASRNIGVNTEAFF.

This clone came up a few times. The chain combines TRBV7-2 with TRBJ2-7, with D tentatively TRBD2 (6 bases). Trimming removed 3 bases from V and 3 bases from J, with 18 bases in between. The germline gives CDR1 SGHTA, CDR2 FQGNSA. The CDR3 runs to 16 residues. CDR3: CASSLRGAQGSYEQYF. Here the CDR3 DNA reads TGTGCCAGCAGCTTGCGCGGGGCCCAGGGAAGCTACGAGCAGTACTTC.

This clone was observed once. This chain joins TRBV6-4 and TRBJ2-6, with TRBD1 matching 10 bases. Germline CDR1 is MRHNA and CDR2 is SNTAGT. V lost 8 bases and J lost 2; bases outside the gene matches: 0. There are 14 residues in the CDR3. CDR3 DNA sequence: TGTGCCAGCGGACAGGGGGCTGGGGCCAACGTCCTGACTTTC. This translates into CASGQGAGANVLTF.

The chain has TRBV27 and TRBJ1-5; D not resolved. Germline V gene data show CDR1 as MNHEY and CDR2 as SMNVEV (reference sequence). With 0 bases removed from V and 5 bases from J, the gap between germline ends came to 11 bases. CDR3 size: 15 residues. This CDR3 reads CASSLSGVSDQPQHF. The DNA of the CDR3 is TGTGCCAGCAGTTTATCTGGGGTTTCGGATCAGCCCCAGCATTTT.

This clone was found a few times. The chain couples TRBV19 to TRBJ1-1; D gene uncertain. CDR3 length: 13 residues. V was pared by 6 bases and J by 11 bases, with 19 bases between. Looked up from germline, CDR1 is LNHDA and CDR2 is SQIVND (reference sequence). The CDR3 loop reads CASRTGGGLLAFF. In DNA, the CDR3 is TGTGCCAGTAGAACTGGAGGAGGTTTATTGGCTTTCTTT.

This clone has only a few counts. The chain couples TRBV21-1 to TRBJ2-7; the listed D gene, TRBD1, was not tested against the DNA. TRBV21-1 is flagged as a pseudogene. The CDR3 extends over 13 amino acids. CDR3 region: CASSLGTGHEQYF. The DNA for the CDR3 is TGTGCCAGCAGCCTGGGGACAGGGCACGAGCAGTACTTC.

The chain carries TRBV7-2 and TRBJ2-5; TRBD2 is a possible D gene (5 bases). Germline CDR1 is SGHTA and CDR2 is FQGNSA. The CDR3 has 13 amino acids. Trimming removed 2 bases from V and 11 bases from J, with 15 bases in between. Here the CDR3 reads CASSLLGERTQYF. The CDR3 DNA is TGTGCCAGCAGCTTACTCGGCGAGCGGACTCAGTACTTC.

This clone turned up a few times. CDR3 sequence reads: CASSQEPGLADEQFF. CDR3 bases: TGTGCCAGCAGCCAAGAGCCGGGACTAGCAGACGAGCAGTTCTTC. This chain links TRBV4-2 with TRBJ2-1, with TRBD2 matching over 9 bases. The germline V gene has CDR1 LGHNA and CDR2 YNFKEQ. This CDR3 has 15 amino acids. The J segment lost 10 bases and the V segment lost 0 bases, leaving 7 bases of the junction unmatched.

The rearrangement joins TRBV7-3 to TRBJ2-3; 9 nucleotides agree with TRBD2. The CDR3 extends over 17 amino acids. Germline V gene sequence: CDR1 SGHTA, CDR2 FQGTGA. V lost 6 bases and J lost 6; bases outside the gene matches: 16. The CDR3 loop reads CASSGRASGTNRDTQYF. The DNA of the CDR3 is TGTGCCAGCAGTGGACGGGCTAGCGGGACGAACAGGGATACGCAGTATTTT.

There are a few counts of this clone. This rearrangement joins TRBV7-3 to TRBJ1-1; no clear D gene. Germline loops: CDR1 SGHTA, CDR2 FQGTGA. This CDR3 has 15 amino acids. V shed 4 bases and J shed 1 base, with 13 bases lying between them. In nucleotides, the CDR3 is TGTGCCAGCAGCTCCAAGCCAGGCCAGAACACTGAAGCTTTCTTT. Translated: CASSSKPGQNTEAFF.

V is TRBV7-6 and J is TRBJ2-7; 7 bases fit TRBD1. The trim removed 1 base at V and 2 bases at J, leaving 5 bases unmatched. CDR1 and CDR2 (germline): SGHVS, FNYEAQ. The CDR3 loop spans 15 amino acids. CDR3 sequence (DNA): TGTGCCAGCAGCTTAGTAGGGACAGAGACCTACGAGCAGTACTTC. The encoded protein is CASSLVGTETYEQYF.

A few counts support this clone. The chain carries TRBV7-9 and TRBJ2-6; D remains ambiguous. CDR3 size: 17 residues. V lost 3 bases, J lost 1 base, and 13 bases lay in between. Germline V lookup: CDR1 SEHNR, CDR2 FQNEAQ (reference sequence). The CDR3 protein is CASSFHNEASGANVLTF. As DNA, the CDR3 is TGTGCCAGCAGCTTTCACAACGAGGCATCTGGGGCCAACGTCCTGACTTTC.

The table lists this clone with a few counts. CDR3 in amino acids: CASRQGASYEQYF. CDR3 nucleotide sequence: TGTGCCAGCAGACAGGGGGCCTCCTACGAGCAGTACTTC. The J gene is TRBJ2-7, the V gene TRBV7-9; TRBD1 matches at 9 bases. Trimming at V came to 6 bases and at J to 0 bases, leaving 0 bases not matched to a gene. Germline assignment: CDR1 SEHNR and CDR2 FQNEAQ (reference sequence). This CDR3 contains 13 residues.

This chain uses TRBV6-5 with TRBJ2-3; 9 nucleotides agree with TRBD2. This CDR3 is built from 15 residues. Per germline, CDR1 MNHEY and CDR2 SVGAGI. Unmatched junction bases numbered 5, after V lost 3 bases and J lost 4 bases. For the CDR3, the DNA is TGTGCCAGCAGTTATTCTGCGGGAGGGTCAGATACGCAGTATTTT. It is translated as CASSYSAGGSDTQYF.

The rearrangement links TRBV7-9 to TRBJ2-5; 7 nucleotides match TRBD1. CDR3 size: 14 residues. Losses at the gene ends were 4 bases for V and 3 bases for J; bases not matched to a gene: 5. Germline V gene data show CDR1 as SEHNR and CDR2 as FQNEAQ (reference sequence). CDR3 protein: CASSSPTGEETQYF. The CDR3 DNA reads as TGTGCCAGCAGCTCGCCCACAGGGGAAGAGACCCAGTACTTC.

J is TRBJ1-2 and V is TRBV15, with D possibly being TRBD1 (6 bases). CDR1 is LNHNV and CDR2 is YYDKDF in the germline V gene (reference sequence). The length of the CDR3 is 13 residues. V was clipped by 5 bases and J by 4 bases, with 11 bases between them. CDR3 sequence (DNA): TGTGCCACCAGCGAGGGGGTACGCTATGGCTACACCTTC. Its translation: CATSEGVRYGYTF.

V gene TRBV10-2 combines with J gene TRBJ2-7, with 11 bases matching TRBD1. Germline V CDR1 and CDR2: WSHSY, SAAADI. J was trimmed by 2 bases and V by 3 bases; bases with no gene match: 3. CDR3 length equals 15 residues. The CDR3 bases are TGCGCCAGCAGTGACGGACAGGGGGCTGCCTACGAGCAGTACTTC. Protein product: CASSDGQGAAYEQYF.

This clone has a handful of counts. This chain links TRBV5-4 with TRBJ2-1; 7 bases fit TRBD2. Germline values: CDR1 SGHNT, CDR2 YYREEE (reference sequence). This CDR3 comprises 17 residues. V shed 0 bases and J 6 bases; nucleotides not matched to a gene: 12. The CDR3 DNA reads TGTGCCAGCAGCTTGGGAGGTGGGACTAAGTCAGGCAATGAGCAGTTCTTC. Protein product: CASSLGGGTKSGNEQFF. Looking up the rest from reference TRBV5-4 and TRBJ2-1 gives the full variable domain: ETGVTQSPTHLIKTRGQQVTLRCSSQSGHNTVSWYQQALGQGPQFIFQYYREEENGRGNFPPRFSGLQFPNYSSELNVNALELDDSALYLCASSLGGGTKSGNEQFFGPGTRLTVL.

The gene calls are TRBV21-1 and TRBJ2-7; the table's D call of TRBD2 was not tested on the DNA. TRBV21-1 is a documented pseudogene. This CDR3 comprises 15 residues. In DNA, the CDR3 is TGTGCCAGCAGCGGGGGACTAGCGGGACACTACGAGCAGTACTTC. This sequence encodes CASSGGLAGHYEQYF.

This clone has only a few counts. The same CDR3 also results from other DNA sequences found in this sample. The chain links TRBV7-9 to TRBJ2-7; D possibly corresponds to TRBD2 (5 bases). V dropped 0 bases and J dropped 5 bases, with 8 bases sitting between them. This CDR3 is 13 amino acids long. The germline V gene has CDR1 SEHNR and CDR2 FQNEAQ (reference sequence). CDR3 in DNA: TGTGCCAGCAGCTTAGCGGGAGTGGACGAGCAGTACTTC. It translates to CASSLAGVDEQYF.

This clone was found a few times. The chain couples TRBV4-2 to TRBJ1-3; D is unresolved. The V and J ends lost 0 bases and 2 bases respectively, with 8 bases between them. Germline V gene sequence: CDR1 LGHNA, CDR2 YNFKEQ. The CDR3 contains 15 residues. This CDR3 is CASSQDKTAGNTIYF. CDR3 in DNA: TGTGCCAGCAGCCAAGATAAGACGGCTGGAAACACCATATATTTT.

This clone was detected only a few times. Distinct nucleotide sequences in the sample also encode this CDR3. The gene calls are TRBV7-3 and TRBJ1-1, with a tentative D call TRBD1 (5 bases). Germline V CDR1 and CDR2: SGHTA, FQGTGA. V was trimmed by 2 bases and J by 0 bases, leaving 7 bases between them. CDR3 length: 14 residues. The CDR3 bases are TGTGCCAGCAGCTTAGGGACGGTGAACACTGAAGCTTTCTTT. Its protein product is CASSLGTVNTEAFF.

This clone was found a few times. Within the sample, other DNA sequences also encode this same CDR3. This sequence joins TRBV5-4 and TRBJ2-2; no clear D gene. In germline, CDR1 is SGHNT, CDR2 YYREEE (reference sequence). Between the trimmed V and J ends, which lost 0 bases and 6 bases, there was a span of 6 bases. The CDR3 contains 13 residues. DNA of the CDR3: TGTGCCAGCAGCTTGGGATCGTCCGGGGAGCTGTTTTTT. Translating gives CASSLGSSGELFF.